This T cell receptor beta chain was captured in a study of T cells after posttransplantation cyclophosphamide. Study-level results: Later blood repertoires were often dominated by clones from the donor CD8+ memory compartment. Blood and skin or GI T cell repertoires showed limited TRB overlap.

Concerning this clone itself: The antigen is undetermined.

Repertoires were generated with immunoSEQ multiplex PCR, while TCRdb's copy carries only in-frame clones and drops some. The sample records 25,000 to 35,000 clones, about 93% being singletons. Germline V gene data show CDR1 as MGHRA and CDR2 as YSYEKL. After removal of 5 bases from V and 7 bases from J, the junction contained 11 bases not matched to a gene. The CDR3 contains 16 residues. Cells defined as naive were viable CD3+CD4+ or CD3+CD8+ and CCR7+CD45RA+CD45RO-CD95-CD27+CD28+. The J gene is TRBJ2-1, the V gene TRBV4-1; 10 bases match TRBD2. The sample was naive CD4+ T cells sorted from PBMCs. The sequence was collected from a woman aged 60-70 years in good health, CMV-negative, and a related stem cell transplant donor. CDR3 amino acids: CASSDQAGGVGNEQFF. CDR3 in DNA: TGCGCCAGCAGCGATCAAGCGGGGGGGGTTGGTAATGAGCAGTTCTTC.